Below are 7 T cell receptor beta chains sequenced from a single sample in a study of blood T cells in healthy people across ages. A second PCR, run for about 7 to 11 cycles, used a sample-barcoded 5' primer plus a J-beta primer mix. TCRdb recomputed calls from the 5' RACE reads with MiXCR, one row per CDR3 protein. The sample includes roughly 560,000 distinct CDR3 sequences, 24% of them seen just once. This sample was also put to use in a study of T cells of mothers and their children.

Input material: blood. The receptor source for this set is a boy aged 10-17 years in good health.

Turning to this clonotype: One end of the junction varies from germline; a read error may be responsible. The CDR3 region is CASSLGRQTGERFF. The CDR3, as DNA: TGTGCCAGCAGTTTAGGCAGGCAAACCGGGGAGCGGTTTTTT. This chain joins TRBV28 and TRBJ2-2, with D tentatively TRBD2 (5 bases). The CDR3 sequence is 14 residues long. Germline loops: CDR1 MDHEN, CDR2 SYDVKM.

The V gene is TRBV6-5, the J gene TRBJ2-5; 9 bases agree with TRBD1. Germline CDR1 and CDR2: MNHEY and SVGAGI. V was clipped by 8 bases and J by 4 bases; unmatched bases: 5. The CDR3 is 13 amino acids. CDR3 coding DNA: TGTGCCAGCCGGGGACAGGGAACAGAGACCCAGTACTTC. Amino acids: CASRGQGTETQYF.

The sample holds a few counts of this clonotype. The rearrangement links TRBV6-2 or TRBV6-3 to TRBJ2-5, with 7 bases aligning to TRBD2. This CDR3 has 15 residues. From germline, CDR1 is MNHEY and CDR2 SVGEGT. Germline trimming cut 2 bases from V and 1 base from J; bases unmatched to any gene: 4. The CDR3, as DNA: TGTGCCAGCAGTTACGAGACTAGCTTCCAAGAGACCCAGTACTTC. As protein: CASSYETSFQETQYF.

This clonotype was seen a few times. This rearrangement joins TRBV7-3 to TRBJ2-5; 11 nucleotides agree with TRBD2. The germline V gene has CDR1 SGHTA and CDR2 FQGTGA. The CDR3 runs 15 residues. Trimming at V came to 5 bases and at J to 3 bases, leaving 5 bases not matched to a gene. The CDR3 region has the DNA TGTGCCAGCAGCAGGGGACTAGCGGCGGAAGAGACCCAGTACTTC. Protein product: CASSRGLAAEETQYF.

This clonotype was seen a handful of times. This chain uses TRBV20-1 with TRBJ2-5; 10 bases are a match to TRBD2. The J call may be faulty, since TRBJ2-1 better matches the DNA end. Per the germline V gene, CDR1 is DFQATT and CDR2 is SNEGSKA (reference sequence). This CDR3 is 16 amino acids long. CDR3 amino acids: CSARDHSGGAYNEQFF. The CDR3 DNA is TGCAGTGCTAGAGACCACAGCGGGGGGGCCTACAATGAGCAGTTCTTC.

This rearrangement joins TRBV6-5 to TRBJ2-1; D may be TRBD2 (7 bases). The CDR3 consists of 20 residues. V lost 2 bases to trimming and J lost 2 bases, with 25 bases between them. Per the germline V gene, CDR1 is MNHEY and CDR2 is SVGAGI. The DNA of the CDR3 is TGTGCCAGCAGTTACGGGGCCCCGCAAGGGGGGGTCTCTCCCTACAATGAGCAGTTCTTC. Encoded protein: CASSYGAPQGGVSPYNEQFF.

This chain uses TRBV7-2 with TRBJ2-7, with 8 bases identical to TRBD1. After removal of 6 bases from V and 12 bases from J, the junction contained 10 bases not matched to a gene. The CDR3 sequence is 12 residues long. The V gene's germline CDR1 is SGHTA and CDR2 FQGNSA. This chain's CDR3 is CASSSSDRARYF. The CDR3 region has the DNA TGTGCCAGCAGTTCCTCGGACAGGGCCCGGTACTTC. The full variable domain, completed using reference TRBV7-2 and TRBJ2-7, is GAGVSQSPSNKVTEKGKDVELRCDPISGHTALYWYRQSLGQGLEFLIYFQGNSAPDKSGLPSDRFSAERTGGSVSTLTIQRTQQEDSAVYLCASSSSDRARYFGPGTRLTVT.